The entry below describes one TCR beta chain. The data belong to a study of blood T cell repertoires in COVID-19. In the study overall: COVID-19 samples, acute and convalescent, were from the United States, Italy and Spain. T cells, B-cell-depleted T cells, or PBMCs supplied cDNA or gDNA.

As originally analysed: Amplification of reference gene primers was used by the study to estimate nucleated cell counts. TCRdb keeps only in-frame clones here, not all; method: immunoSEQ multiplex PCR. That table furnishes V, J and clone size, whereas the DNA furnished D and trimming. The data contain 200,000 to 250,000 clones, around nine tenths of them singletons. Germline V CDR1 and CDR2: SGDLS, YYNGEE. The CDR3 extends over 16 amino acids. Trimming shortened V by 0 bases and J by 1 base, and 10 bases separated the two germline ends. The sequence derives from a man in his 60s who had recovered from COVID-19. The source material was peripheral blood. This chain connects TRBV9 to TRBJ2-2; D remains unclear. The CDR3 loop reads CASSVGGGVNTGELFF. DNA of the CDR3: TGTGCCAGCAGCGTAGGTGGCGGAGTGAACACCGGGGAGCTGTTTTTT.